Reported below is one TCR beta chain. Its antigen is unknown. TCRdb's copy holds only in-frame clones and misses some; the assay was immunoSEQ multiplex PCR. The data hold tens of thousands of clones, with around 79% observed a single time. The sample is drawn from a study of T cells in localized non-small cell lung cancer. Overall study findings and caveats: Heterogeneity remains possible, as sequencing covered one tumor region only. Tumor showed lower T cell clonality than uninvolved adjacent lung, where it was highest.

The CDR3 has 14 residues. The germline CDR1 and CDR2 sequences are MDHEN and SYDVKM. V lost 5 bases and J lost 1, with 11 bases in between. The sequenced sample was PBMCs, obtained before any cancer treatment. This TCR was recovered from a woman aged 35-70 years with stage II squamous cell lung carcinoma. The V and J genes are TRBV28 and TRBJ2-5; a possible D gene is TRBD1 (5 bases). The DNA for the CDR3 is TGTGCCAGCAGTCCCCACAGGACCCAAGAGACCCAGTACTTC. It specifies CASSPHRTQETQYF.